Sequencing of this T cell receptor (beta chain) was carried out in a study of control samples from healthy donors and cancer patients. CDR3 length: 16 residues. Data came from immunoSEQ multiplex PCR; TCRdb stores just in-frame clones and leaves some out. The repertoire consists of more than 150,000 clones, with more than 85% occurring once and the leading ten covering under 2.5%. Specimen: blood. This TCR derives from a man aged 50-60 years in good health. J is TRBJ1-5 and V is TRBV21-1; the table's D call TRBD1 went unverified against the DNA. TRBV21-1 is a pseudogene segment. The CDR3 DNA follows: TGTGCCAGCAGCCCCGAGGACAGTGAGGGCAATCAGCCCCAGCATTTT. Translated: CASSPEDSEGNQPQHF.